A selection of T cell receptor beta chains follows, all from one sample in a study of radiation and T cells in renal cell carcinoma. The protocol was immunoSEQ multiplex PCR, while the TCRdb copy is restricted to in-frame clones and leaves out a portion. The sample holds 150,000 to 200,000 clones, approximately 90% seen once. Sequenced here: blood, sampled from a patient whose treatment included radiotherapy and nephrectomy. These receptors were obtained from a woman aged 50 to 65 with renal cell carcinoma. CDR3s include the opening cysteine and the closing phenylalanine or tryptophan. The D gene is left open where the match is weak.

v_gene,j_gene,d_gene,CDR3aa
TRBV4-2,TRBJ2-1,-,CASSPSYSYNEQFF
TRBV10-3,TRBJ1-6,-,CAISESFFRTDSNSPLHF
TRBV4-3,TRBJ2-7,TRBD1,CASSQDRTGILYEQYF
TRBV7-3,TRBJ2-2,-,CASSLSGGELFF
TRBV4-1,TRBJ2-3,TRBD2,CASSQDVLAGEARTDTQYF
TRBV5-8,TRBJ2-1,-,CASSLGQWDNEQFF
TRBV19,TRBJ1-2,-,CASSPSFQPNYGYTF
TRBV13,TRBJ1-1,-,CASSFGGTNTEAFF
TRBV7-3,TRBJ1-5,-,CASSSLGGSISNQPQHF
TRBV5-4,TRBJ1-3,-,CASSLGGGARGNTIYF
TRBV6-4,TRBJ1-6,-,CASSQRPTLNSPLHF
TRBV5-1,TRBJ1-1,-,CASSSGQNTEAFF
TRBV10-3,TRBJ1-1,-,CAIRGTSTEAFF
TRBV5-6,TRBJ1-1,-,CASSIYQGYTEAFF
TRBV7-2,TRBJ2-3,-,CASSPGGSDTQYF
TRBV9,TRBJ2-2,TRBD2,CASSPSGGTGELFF
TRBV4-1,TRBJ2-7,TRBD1,CASSPGRQGAYEQYF
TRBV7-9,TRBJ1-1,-,CASRPQDNEAFF
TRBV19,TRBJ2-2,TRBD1,CASSPMGGQGNTGELFF